The rows below give T cell receptor beta chains drawn from one sample of a study of cytomegalovirus exposure and HLA in healthy donors. The protocol was immunoSEQ multiplex PCR, while the TCRdb copy is restricted to in-frame clones and leaves out a portion. Of roughly 200,000 clones in the sample, roughly 68% were seen once. The sequencing input was PBMCs. Receptors originate from a woman under 40 in good health and CMV-seronegative. Both conserved end residues are part of each CDR3. D genes are given only for firm matches. Rows may omit the clone size; those that give it use once, few, many or a size class.

>TRBV2|TRBJ2-7|NA|NA
CASSTWTEAYEQYF
TGTGCCAGCAGTACTTGGACAGAAGCCTACGAGCAGTACTTC
>TRBV29-1|TRBJ2-7|TRBD1|once
CSVGTGGTRSEQYF
TGCAGCGTGGGGACAGGGGGCACTCGATCCGAGCAGTACTTC
>TRBV6-5|TRBJ2-5|NA|NA
CASSYSRAGQETQYF
TGTGCCAGCAGTTACAGTCGGGCGGGACAAGAGACCCAGTACTTC
>TRBV5-6|TRBJ2-5|NA|few
CASSSTGMGGLFETQYF
TGTGCCAGCAGCTCCACGGGGATGGGCGGGCTTTTTGAGACCCAGTACTTC
>TRBV18|TRBJ2-4|TRBD2|few
CASSSGLWRTKNIQYF
TGTGCCAGCTCATCGGGACTATGGAGAACCAAAAACATTCAGTACTTC
>TRBV4-3|TRBJ2-1|TRBD2|NA
CASSQDLGSGGYNEQFF
TGCGCCAGCAGCCAAGATCTTGGAAGCGGGGGATACAATGAGCAGTTCTTC
>TRBV5-1|TRBJ2-1|TRBD2|NA
CASSNPLAASSYNEQFF
TGCGCCAGCTCCAACCCACTAGCGGCTAGCTCCTACAATGAGCAGTTCTTC
>TRBV10-3|TRBJ2-5|TRBD2|few
CAISDVQREVETQYF
TGTGCCATCAGTGACGTCCAGCGGGAGGTAGAGACCCAGTACTTC
>TRBV9|TRBJ1-1|NA|NA
CASSVGTATEAFF
TGTGCCAGCAGCGTAGGAACAGCCACTGAAGCTTTCTTT
>TRBV5-4|TRBJ1-1|NA|few
CASSFWGPGARMNTEAFF
TGTGCCAGCAGCTTCTGGGGACCAGGGGCGCGGATGAACACTGAAGCTTTCTTT
>TRBV11-2|TRBJ1-6|NA|NA
CASGSNRVDSPLHF
TGTGCCAGCGGGTCGAACAGGGTCGATTCACCCCTCCACTTT
>TRBV7-9|TRBJ2-7|TRBD1|NA
CASSGRPGQGINEQYF
TGTGCCAGCAGCGGAAGACCGGGACAGGGTATCAACGAGCAGTACTTC
>TRBV4-1|TRBJ1-6|TRBD1|NA
CASSQDGTVGSGNSPLHF
TGCGCCAGCAGCCAAGACGGGACAGTGGGGTCTGGGAATTCACCCCTCCACTTT
>TRBV6-1|TRBJ2-4|NA|few
CASSEGLGEAKNIQYF
TGTGCCAGCAGTGAAGGTTTAGGGGAGGCGAAAAACATTCAGTACTTC
>TRBV29-1|TRBJ1-2|TRBD1|NA
CSVRTGGDNGYTF
TGCAGCGTACGGACAGGGGGCGATAATGGCTACACCTTC
>TRBV5-6|TRBJ2-1|TRBD2|NA
CASSWTSGVDEQFF
TGTGCCAGCAGCTGGACTAGCGGGGTGGACGAGCAGTTCTTC
>TRBV5-1|TRBJ1-1|NA|few
CASSLGSGGIAEAFF
TGCGCCAGCAGCTTGGGGTCGGGGGGCATCGCTGAAGCTTTCTTT